The 19 T cell receptor beta chains in this list originate from one sample, sequenced in a study of blood T cells in healthy people across ages. A sample-barcoded 5' primer and a J-beta primer mix were used in a second PCR of about 7 to 12 cycles. Using its own MiXCR run on the 5' RACE reads, TCRdb lists one record per CDR3 protein. The sample lists 750,000 or so distinct CDR3 sequences; 25% were seen once. This sample also belongs to another study, concerning T cells of mothers and their children.

The specimen was blood. These TCRs come from a boy between 5 and 17 years old in good health.

CDR3 bases: TGTGCCACCAGCAGAGATCAAGGGGTCGGCTACACCTTC. Amino acid sequence: CATSRDQGVGYTF. The chain joins TRBV15 to TRBJ1-2; D may be TRBD1 (5 bases). Trimming pared 0 bases from V and 8 bases from J, leaving 10 bases between. Per germline, CDR1 LNHNV and CDR2 YYDKDF (reference sequence). The CDR3 totals 13 residues.

This clonotype was recorded a few times. The rearrangement uses TRBV29-1 and TRBJ1-2; TRBD1 matches at 7 bases. CDR1 and CDR2 (germline): SQVTM, ANQGSEA. V gave up 1 base and J gave up 6 bases; unmatched junction bases: 14. The CDR3 runs 16 residues. CDR3 DNA sequence: TGCAGCGTTGAAGGTGCTGTCAGGGGGGGAGAAGATGGCTACACCTTC. This encodes CSVEGAVRGGEDGYTF.

This chain joins TRBV24-1 and TRBJ1-2; D is perhaps TRBD1 (6 bases). The CDR3 is 13 amino acids. V lost 5 bases to trimming and J lost 2 bases, with 8 bases between them. The germline gives CDR1 KGHDR, CDR2 SFDVKD. The CDR3 coding sequence is TGTGCCACCAGTGGGGACACAAACTATGGCTACACCTTC. Its protein product is CATSGDTNYGYTF.

The V and J genes are TRBV11-2 and TRBJ2-5; 7 bases line up with TRBD1. V gave up 6 bases and J gave up 1 base; unmatched junction bases: 8. The CDR3 has 15 amino acids. CDR1 is SGHAT and CDR2 is FQNNGV in the germline V gene. The CDR3: CASSSTRTGQETQYF. Here the CDR3 DNA reads TGTGCCAGCAGTTCCACACGGACAGGCCAAGAGACCCAGTACTTC.

This clonotype has more than one count but fewer than ten. The rearrangement joins TRBV10-3 to TRBJ2-5, with 7 bases fitting TRBD1. CDR3 length: 15 amino acids. From germline, CDR1 is ENHRY and CDR2 SYGVKD. With 5 bases clipped from V and 2 bases from J, the junction kept 8 bases outside the gene matches. CDR3 in DNA: TGTGCCATCAGTCCCTTCGGGACAGCGCAAGAGACCCAGTACTTC. Residues: CAISPFGTAQETQYF.

This clonotype was seen a handful of times. V is TRBV7-9 and J is TRBJ2-7; 7 nucleotides agree with TRBD1. This CDR3 is built from 16 residues. Germline values: CDR1 SEHNR, CDR2 FQNEAQ (reference sequence). V was clipped by 5 bases and J by 2 bases; unmatched bases: 12. The CDR3 here is CASSAGEDRPTYEQYF. The CDR3 region has the DNA TGTGCCAGCAGCGCCGGCGAGGACAGGCCTACCTACGAGCAGTACTTC.

A few counts support this clonotype. The rearrangement uses TRBV20-1 and TRBJ2-4; 8 bases fit TRBD1. Germline loops: CDR1 DFQATT, CDR2 SNEGSKA (reference sequence). V trimming: 3 bases; J trimming: 7 bases; junction bases outside the gene matches: 8. The CDR3 is made up of 14 amino acids. The CDR3, as DNA: TGCAGTGCTAGGACGACAGGGGCCGACAACATTCAGTACTTC. Protein sequence: CSARTTGADNIQYF.

In this sample, this clonotype turned up a few times. At one boundary the junction diverges from the germline segment, which might be a read error. The chain uses TRBV10-2 and TRBJ2-5; D is undetermined. This CDR3 is built from 11 residues. The V gene's germline CDR1 is WSHSY and CDR2 SAAADI. The CDR3 spells CASSEGQVSFF. In DNA form, the CDR3 reads TGCGCCAGCAGTGAGGGTCAGGTTAGTTTCTTC.

This clonotype was found a few times. This rearrangement joins TRBV28 to TRBJ2-1; TRBD1 aligns across 7 bases. The J call may be incorrect, as the DNA end agrees better with TRBJ2-5. Germline assignment: CDR1 MDHEN and CDR2 SYDVKM. The CDR3 is 15 amino acids. CDR3 nucleotide sequence: TGTGCCAGCAGCATGGGTGACAGGGTGGCAGAGACCCAGTACTTC. Amino acids: CASSMGDRVAETQYF.

DNA of the CDR3: TGTGCCAGCAGTTCCAGCAGAGGCTCGGGCAATGAGCAGTTCTTC. Its translation: CASSSSRGSGNEQFF. The chain recombines TRBV9 with TRBJ2-1, with unresolved D. The CDR3 consists of 15 residues. The V end was cut by 5 bases, the J end by 6 bases, with 18 bases between. CDR1 and CDR2 from the germline V gene are SGDLS and YYNGEE.

This clonotype was counted a few times. The chain links TRBV9 to TRBJ2-3; no clear D gene. V lost 4 bases and J lost 4, with 10 bases in between. CDR3 size: 13 residues. The germline CDR1 and CDR2 sequences are SGDLS and YYNGEE. The CDR3 sequence: CASSSETADTQYF. The CDR3, as DNA: TGTGCCAGCAGCAGCGAGACCGCAGATACGCAGTATTTT.

This clonotype was recorded once. The CDR3 sequence is CASSQSPELGDEQYF. The CDR3 DNA reads TGTGCCAGCAGCCAATCCCCAGAGTTGGGGGACGAGCAGTACTTC. V usage is TRBV3-1 and J usage is TRBJ2-7; D possibly matches TRBD1 or TRBD2 (5 bases each). Looked up from germline, CDR1 is LGHDT and CDR2 is YNNKEL (reference sequence). V lost 2 bases and J 5 bases, leaving 16 bases between the germline ends. The CDR3 extends over 15 amino acids.

The V gene is TRBV6-5, the J gene TRBJ2-7; D not resolved. This CDR3 has 12 residues. The V gene lost 4 bases and the J gene lost 6 bases, with 10 bases spanning the gap. Germline values: CDR1 MNHEY, CDR2 SVGAGI. CDR3 sequence reads: CASSSTTREQYF. The CDR3 DNA follows: TGTGCCAGCAGTTCCACCACTCGCGAGCAGTACTTC.

This clonotype was detected only a few times. DNA of the CDR3: TGTGCCAGTAGTATAGTCGCGGGGTGGCGGGAGACCCAGTACTTC. Translation: CASSIVAGWRETQYF. V is TRBV19 and J is TRBJ2-5; possibly TRBD2 for D (6 bases). The germline V and J ends were trimmed by 1 base and 5 bases, with 14 bases remaining between them. CDR1 is LNHDA, CDR2 SQIVND, per germline (reference sequence). The CDR3 is 15 residues long.

The J gene is TRBJ2-3, the V gene TRBV10-3, with D possibly TRBD2 on 5 matching bases. The CDR3 contains 14 residues. Germline V gives CDR1 ENHRY, CDR2 SYGVKD. The germline V and J ends were trimmed by 3 bases and 4 bases, with 11 bases remaining between them. CDR3 region: CAISDPSPPDTQYF. In nucleotides, the CDR3 is TGTGCCATCAGTGACCCTAGCCCCCCAGATACGCAGTATTTT.

This clonotype was detected ten times or more. J is TRBJ2-1 and V is TRBV7-2; D not certain. The CDR3 extends over 13 amino acids. Between the trimmed V and J ends, which lost 6 bases and 4 bases, there was a span of 10 bases. Germline CDR1 SGHTA, CDR2 FQGNSA. This chain's CDR3 is CASSLGLYNEQFF. DNA for the CDR3: TGTGCCAGCAGTCTCGGCCTTTACAATGAGCAGTTCTTC.

The CDR3 reads CASSAGGLAYNEQFF. The CDR3 DNA reads TGTGCCAGCAGCGCCGGGGGGCTAGCGTACAATGAGCAGTTCTTC. The chain recombines TRBV9 with TRBJ2-1; a possible D gene is TRBD2 (7 bases). V gave up 3 bases and J gave up 4 bases, with 14 bases separating them. The CDR3 extends over 15 amino acids. Germline V gene sequence: CDR1 SGDLS, CDR2 YYNGEE.

A few counts support this clonotype. The chain combines TRBV9 with TRBJ2-7; D uncertain. Germline values: CDR1 SGDLS, CDR2 YYNGEE. V dropped 5 bases and J dropped 0 bases, with 15 bases sitting between them. CDR3 length equals 15 residues. Here the CDR3 DNA reads TGTGCCAGCAGTTCCAGCCTAGGGCCCTCCTACGAGCAGTACTTC. It is translated as CASSSSLGPSYEQYF.

For this clonotype: At one of its ends the junction is not consistent with the germline gene, which may arise from a read error. The chain joins TRBV4-1 to TRBJ2-7, with D perhaps given as TRBD1 or TRBD2 (6 bases each). The CDR3 spans 14 residues. Germline V gene data show CDR1 as MGHRA and CDR2 as YSYEKL. Here the CDR3 reads CAGKSPGGSYEQCF. The CDR3 DNA follows: TGCGCCGGCAAATCTCCCGGGGGCTCCTACGAGCAGTGCTTC.